These 6 T cell receptor beta chains originate from one sample sequenced in a study of molecular identifiers for immune sequencing clone quantification. Each CDR3 protein is one row after TCRdb ran MiXCR on the PCR reads. In the table there are roughly 97,000 distinct CDR3 sequences, roughly 24% of which are singletons. The sample comprised naive CD8+ T cells from blood, with Jurkat cell RNA spiked in. Subset noted: FACS-sorted CD8+CD4-CCR7+CD45RA+ naive T cells. The receptors stem from a human donor in good health. Some libraries in this study had Jurkat cell RNA spiked in.

This clonotype was detected a few times. The rearrangement joins TRBV7-2 to TRBJ1-2; 11 bases match TRBD1. The CDR3 runs to 15 residues. V shed 4 bases, J shed 6 bases, and the junction held 7 bases outside the gene matches. Germline V lookup: CDR1 SGHTA, CDR2 FQGNSA. The CDR3 DNA is TGTGCCAGCAGCTACCGGACAGGGGGCGCGGATGGCTACACCTTC. It specifies CASSYRTGGADGYTF. Together with reference TRBV7-2 and TRBJ1-2, the CDR3 gives the full variable domain: GAGVSQSPSNKVTEKGKDVELRCDPISGHTALYWYRQSLGQGLEFLIYFQGNSAPDKSGLPSDRFSAERTGGSVSTLTIQRTQQEDSAVYLCASSYRTGGADGYTFGSGTRLTVV.

This clonotype was recorded once. A much bigger clone sits one base away, suggesting this may be a read error. The rearrangement joins TRBV19 to TRBJ2-3; TRBD1 is a possible D gene (6 bases). V was cut by 9 bases and J by 3 bases, with 22 bases left in between. From germline, CDR1 is LNHDA and CDR2 SQIVND (reference sequence). The CDR3 sequence is 16 residues long. DNA of the CDR3: TGTGCCAGCAGAGGGGGATTTCAAGGGGTAACAGATACGCAGTATTTT. This encodes CASRGGFQGVTDTQYF. The full variable domain, completed using reference TRBV19 and TRBJ2-3, is DGGITQSPKYLFRKEGQNVTLSCEQNLNHDAMYWYRQDPGQGLRLIYYSQIVNDFQKGDIAEGYSVSREKKESFPLTVTSAQKNPTAFYLCASRGGFQGVTDTQYFGPGTRLTVL.

This clonotype was found many times. The V gene is TRBV27, the J gene TRBJ2-2; D not certain. The germline V gene has CDR1 MNHEY and CDR2 SMNVEV (reference sequence). The CDR3 totals 14 residues. The germline V and J ends were trimmed by 3 bases and 6 bases, with 11 bases remaining between them. CDR3 bases: TGTGCCAGCAGTTTTGGTCCAGAACCCGGGGAGCTGTTTTTT. This translates into CASSFGPEPGELFF.

This clonotype was counted at least ten times. This chain uses TRBV12-3 or TRBV12-4 with TRBJ2-7, with 10 bases fitting TRBD1. The V segment lost 5 bases and the J segment 1 base; nucleotides outside the gene matches: 14. There are 18 residues in the CDR3. The DNA of the CDR3 is TGTGCCAGCAGTCTCCGTAGCGTTCGGGGACAGGGGTCCTACGAGCAGTACTTC. Its translation: CASSLRSVRGQGSYEQYF.

This clonotype appeared many times. The chain uses TRBV5-6 and TRBJ2-5; 7 nucleotides agree with TRBD1. Trimming cost V 4 bases and J 2 bases; bases outside gene matches: 8. This CDR3 is built from 15 residues. In germline, CDR1 is SGHDT, CDR2 YYEEEE. The CDR3 DNA sequence: TGTGCCAGCAGCGGGGACAGCTATTTTCAAGAGACCCAGTACTTC. Translated: CASSGDSYFQETQYF. Together with reference TRBV5-6 and TRBJ2-5, the CDR3 gives the full variable domain: DAGVTQSPTHLIKTRGQQVTLRCSPKSGHDTVSWYQQALGQGPQFIFQYYEEEERQRGNFPDRFSGHQFPNYSSELNVNALLLGDSALYLCASSGDSYFQETQYFGPGTRLLVL.

The table lists this clonotype with many counts. The chain links TRBV5-5 to TRBJ2-7, with 7 bases fitting TRBD1. Germline CDR1 reads SGHKS; CDR2 reads YYEKEE (reference sequence). The CDR3 is 14 residues long. The V segment lost 2 bases and the J segment 2 bases; nucleotides outside the gene matches: 4. The CDR3 DNA follows: TGTGCCAGCAGCTTATGGGACAGCACCTACGAGCAGTACTTC. Its protein is CASSLWDSTYEQYF. The full variable domain, in which reference TRBV5-5 and TRBJ2-7 provide the parts outside the CDR3, is DAGVTQSPTHLIKTRGQQVTLRCSPISGHKSVSWYQQVLGQGPQFIFQYYEKEERGRGNFPDRFSARQFPNYSSELNVNALLLGDSALYLCASSLWDSTYEQYFGPGTRLTVT.